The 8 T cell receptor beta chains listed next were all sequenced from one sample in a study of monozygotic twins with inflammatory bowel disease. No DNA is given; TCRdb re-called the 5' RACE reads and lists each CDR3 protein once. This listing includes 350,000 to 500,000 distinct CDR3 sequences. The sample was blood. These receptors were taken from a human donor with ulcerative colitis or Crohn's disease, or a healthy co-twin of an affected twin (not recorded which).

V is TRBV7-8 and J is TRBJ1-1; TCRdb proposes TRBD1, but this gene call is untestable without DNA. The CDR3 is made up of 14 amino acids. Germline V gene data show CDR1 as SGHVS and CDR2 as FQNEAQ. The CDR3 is CASSRQGVNTEAFF.

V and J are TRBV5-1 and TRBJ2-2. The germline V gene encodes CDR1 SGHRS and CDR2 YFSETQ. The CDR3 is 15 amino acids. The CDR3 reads CASSLQSPNTGELFF. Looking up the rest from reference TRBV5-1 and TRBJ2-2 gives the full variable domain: KAGVTQTPRYLIKTRGQQVTLSCSPISGHRSVSWYQQTPGQGLQFLFEYFSETQRNKGNFPGRFSGRQFSNSRSEMNVSTLELGDSALYLCASSLQSPNTGELFFGEGSRLTVL.

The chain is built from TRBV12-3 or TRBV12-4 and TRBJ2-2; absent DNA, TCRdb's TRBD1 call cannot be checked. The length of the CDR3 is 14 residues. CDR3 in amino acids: CASRRDRNTGELFF.

The CDR3 here is CASSPGIEEKKLFF. The rearrangement joins TRBV7-2 to TRBJ1-4; checking the TCRdb D call of TRBD1 is not possible without DNA. The germline V gene encodes CDR1 SGHTA and CDR2 FQGNSA. This CDR3 has 14 residues.

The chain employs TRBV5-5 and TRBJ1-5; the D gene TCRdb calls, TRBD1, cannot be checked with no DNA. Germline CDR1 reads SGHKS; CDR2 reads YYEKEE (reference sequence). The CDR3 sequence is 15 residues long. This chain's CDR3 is CASSPGGVSNQPQHF.

The CDR3 sequence: CASSSSLAGRDRPQYF. V usage is TRBV19 and J usage is TRBJ2-3; the TCRdb call, TRBD2, lacks DNA for checking. Per the germline V gene, CDR1 is LNHDA and CDR2 is SQIVND (reference sequence). CDR3 length equals 16 residues.

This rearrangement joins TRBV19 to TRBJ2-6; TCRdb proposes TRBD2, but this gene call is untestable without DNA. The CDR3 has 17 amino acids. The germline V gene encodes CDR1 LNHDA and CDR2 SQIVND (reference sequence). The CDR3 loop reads CASTPSGSRSGANVLTF. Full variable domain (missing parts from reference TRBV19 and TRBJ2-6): DGGITQSPKYLFRKEGQNVTLSCEQNLNHDAMYWYRQDPGQGLRLIYYSQIVNDFQKGDIAEGYSVSREKKESFPLTVTSAQKNPTAFYLCASTPSGSRSGANVLTFGAGSRLTVL.

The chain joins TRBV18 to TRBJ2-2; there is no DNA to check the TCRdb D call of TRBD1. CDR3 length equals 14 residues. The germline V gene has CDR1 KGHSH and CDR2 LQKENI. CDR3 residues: CASSVREETGELFF.